The 17 T cell receptor beta chains below all came from one sample that was sequenced in a study of OX40 agonist ivuxolimab in advanced cancers. Assay: immunoSEQ multiplex PCR; the TCRdb copy retains only in-frame clones and omits some. This sample carries about 76,000 clones, about 80% of them seen once, and the ten largest clones take about 7.3%. The source was CD4+ or CD8+ T cells sorted from blood, collected in a trial of the OX40 agonist ivuxolimab. Receptor source: an adult with an advanced solid tumor such as melanoma, head and neck, liver or kidney cancer.

This sequence joins TRBV6-5 and TRBJ1-1; possibly TRBD1 for D (5 bases). The CDR3 runs to 14 residues. Trimming took off 2 bases at V and 9 bases at J, with 16 bases between the two ends. CDR1 MNHEY and CDR2 SVGAGI come from the germline V gene. The CDR3 region is CASSYDSPGRKAFF. Written as DNA, the CDR3 is TGTGCCAGCAGTTACGACAGCCCCGGCAGAAAAGCTTTCTTT.

The CDR3 nucleotides read TGTGCCAGCAGTAGACTTCCGACAGGGAACTATGGCTACACCTTC. This sequence encodes CASSRLPTGNYGYTF. The chain links TRBV5-6 to TRBJ1-2; 7 positions match TRBD1. CDR1 and CDR2 from the germline V gene are SGHDT and YYEEEE. V dropped 5 bases and J dropped 2; count of bases not matched to a gene: 9. This CDR3 is 15 amino acids long.

V usage is TRBV6-5 and J usage is TRBJ1-5; D perhaps matches TRBD1 (5 bases). Looked up from germline, CDR1 is MNHEY and CDR2 is SVGAGI. The CDR3 is 13 residues long. V shed 6 bases and J shed 7 bases, with 13 bases lying between them. The CDR3: CASSWGLGQPQHF. Written as DNA, the CDR3 is TGTGCCAGCAGCTGGGGCTTGGGGCAGCCCCAGCATTTT.

This chain links TRBV14 with TRBJ2-7; the D gene is possibly TRBD2 (6 bases). CDR1 and CDR2 from the germline V gene are SGHDN and FVKESK. The CDR3 has 15 residues. Trimming left V 2 bases short and J 1 base short, with 12 bases between. This chain's CDR3 is CASSQRGGVSYEQYF. The DNA of the CDR3 is TGTGCCAGCAGCCAACGGGGAGGCGTTTCCTACGAGCAGTACTTC.

J is TRBJ1-2 and V is TRBV4-1; D gene uncertain. CDR1 and CDR2 (germline): MGHRA, YSYEKL. The CDR3 spans 15 residues. Trimming stripped 2 bases from V and 2 bases from J, with 12 bases between. In DNA form, the CDR3 reads TGCGCCAGCAGCCAACCCCCGGGAGGGAACTATGGCTACACCTTC. The encoded protein is CASSQPPGGNYGYTF.

Notes on this clone: One end of the junction does not line up with germline, which may come from a read error. The V call is TRBV10-1, the J call TRBJ2-7; a possible D gene is TRBD2 (7 bases). Germline CDR1 is WNHNN and CDR2 is SYGVQD (reference sequence). The CDR3 runs 14 residues. The CDR3 bases are TGCGCCAGCAGCGAGGGGGGGGGCCGGTTGGGGTGGAACTTC. Its translation is CASSEGGGRLGWNF.

This chain connects TRBV18 to TRBJ2-7; 9 bases are shared with TRBD2. The CDR3 contains 16 residues. V shed 0 bases, J shed 6 bases, and the junction held 9 bases outside the gene matches. Germline V gives CDR1 KGHSH, CDR2 LQKENI. CDR3 coding DNA: TGTGCCAGCTCACCACCGCGCCTAGCGGGAACATCCGAGCAGTACTTC. Amino acids: CASSPPRLAGTSEQYF.

This sequence joins TRBV5-1 and TRBJ1-1; the D gene is possibly TRBD1 (6 bases). The germline V gene has CDR1 SGHRS and CDR2 YFSETQ. V was cut by 0 bases and J by 5 bases, with 14 bases left in between. The CDR3 is made up of 15 amino acids. CDR3 loop: CASSLETGGGTEAFF. CDR3 DNA sequence: TGCGCCAGCAGCTTGGAGACAGGAGGGGGGACTGAAGCTTTCTTT.

Within the sample, this clone is medium-sized. The genes are TRBV7-9 and TRBJ2-2; D may be TRBD1 (5 bases). Trimming removed 2 bases from V and 0 bases from J, with 13 bases in between. Germline V gene data show CDR1 as SEHNR and CDR2 as FQNEAQ (reference sequence). The CDR3 extends over 17 amino acids. For the CDR3, the DNA is TGTGCCAGCAGCTTACGCGGACACACCCCGAACACCGGGGAGCTGTTTTTT. Protein: CASSLRGHTPNTGELFF.

The chain has TRBV5-1 and TRBJ2-5; D might be TRBD1 or TRBD2, each matching 5 bases. Germline CDR1 reads SGHRS; CDR2 reads YFSETQ. CDR3 length: 13 amino acids. Deletions cut 4 bases from V and 5 bases from J, with 12 bases between. This CDR3 reads CASSRGDGETQYF. Written as DNA, the CDR3 is TGCGCCAGCAGCAGAGGGGATGGGGAGACCCAGTACTTC.

This clone was detected only once. The chain employs TRBV5-6 and TRBJ2-6; D not resolved. The CDR3 totals 15 residues. V lost 2 bases and J lost 2, with 8 bases in between. From germline, CDR1 is SGHDT and CDR2 YYEEEE. In DNA, the CDR3 is TGTGCCAGCAGCTTACGGGTAACTGGGGCCAACGTCCTGACTTTC. As protein: CASSLRVTGANVLTF.

The chain carries TRBV10-3 and TRBJ2-5; TRBD2 is a possible D gene (5 bases). CDR1 is ENHRY and CDR2 is SYGVKD in the germline V gene. The CDR3 length is 12 residues. The ends were cut back, 5 bases at V and 2 bases at J, with 6 bases in the middle. The CDR3 here is CAISREQETQYF. The CDR3 nucleotides are TGTGCCATCAGTCGGGAACAAGAGACCCAGTACTTC.

The V gene is TRBV18, the J gene TRBJ1-5; maybe TRBD1 (5 bases). The CDR3 is 14 amino acids. V was shortened by 3 bases and J by 5 bases, with 11 bases between the two germline ends. The germline CDR1 and CDR2 sequences are KGHSH and LQKENI. The CDR3 reads CASSPQGLDQPQHF. DNA of the CDR3: TGTGCCAGCTCACCGCAGGGTTTGGATCAGCCCCAGCATTTT.

The chain has TRBV9 and TRBJ1-1; 11 bases align to TRBD1. The CDR3 covers 16 residues. In germline, CDR1 is SGDLS, CDR2 YYNGEE. V lost 5 bases, J lost 5 bases, and 11 bases stayed unmatched. The CDR3 reads CASSKGDRGARTEAFF. In nucleotides, the CDR3 is TGTGCCAGCAGTAAAGGGGACAGGGGGGCTAGGACTGAAGCTTTCTTT.

The gene calls are TRBV19 and TRBJ2-7; perhaps TRBD2 as D (6 bases). This CDR3 contains 13 residues. The germline V gene has CDR1 LNHDA and CDR2 SQIVND (reference sequence). Trimming took off 6 bases at V and 0 bases at J, with 9 bases between the two ends. The CDR3 protein is CASSHGSSYEQYF. CDR3 sequence (DNA): TGTGCCAGTAGCCACGGGAGCTCCTACGAGCAGTACTTC. The full variable domain, with the rest looked up from reference TRBV19 and TRBJ2-7, is DGGITQSPKYLFRKEGQNVTLSCEQNLNHDAMYWYRQDPGQGLRLIYYSQIVNDFQKGDIAEGYSVSREKKESFPLTVTSAQKNPTAFYLCASSHGSSYEQYFGPGTRLTVT.

The rearrangement joins TRBV29-1 to TRBJ1-4; D gene unclear. Per germline, CDR1 SQVTM and CDR2 ANQGSEA. This CDR3 spans 11 amino acids. The ends were cut back, 6 bases at V and 10 bases at J, with 12 bases in the middle. This chain's CDR3 is CSVQDAGKLFF. The CDR3 nucleotides read TGCAGCGTGCAGGACGCAGGAAAACTGTTTTTT.

The genes are TRBV7-9 and TRBJ1-1; 7 nucleotides line up with TRBD1. J was trimmed by 3 bases and V by 5 bases; bases with no gene match: 6. The CDR3 contains 14 residues. Germline CDR1 SEHNR, CDR2 FQNEAQ (reference sequence). The CDR3 protein is CASSVQQGDTEAFF. In nucleotides, the CDR3 is TGTGCCAGCAGCGTCCAGCAGGGGGACACTGAAGCTTTCTTT.